The subject of this entry is one TCR beta chain. Its specificity is not known. TCRdb keeps only in-frame clones here, not all; method: immunoSEQ multiplex PCR. Among about 9,800 clones listed, approximately 90% were seen once. This entry belongs to a study of graft-versus-host responses after intestinal transplantation. About the study: Uniformly, recipients were administered anti-thymocyte globulin induction with subsequent tacrolimus and steroids for 3 to 4 years. General study findings and limits: With peak circulating GvH clone levels came an association with early post-transplant HvG declines. When patients had graft-donor T cell macrochimerism, their allografts held high graft-versus-host to host-versus-graft clonal ratios.

CDR3 length: 15 residues. Trimming removed 5 bases from V and 2 bases from J, with 15 bases in between. The receptor's source is a human patient who received an intestinal transplant, so some T cells may come from the graft donor. The V call is TRBV5-3, the J call TRBJ2-3; TRBD2 might be the D (5 bases). TRBV5-3 is an ORF, with its function uncertain. The sample consisted of PBMCs, taken about 6 weeks after intestinal transplant. This CDR3 reads CARSWVLEPTDTQYF. The DNA for the CDR3 is TGTGCCAGAAGTTGGGTACTAGAGCCCACAGATACGCAGTATTTT.